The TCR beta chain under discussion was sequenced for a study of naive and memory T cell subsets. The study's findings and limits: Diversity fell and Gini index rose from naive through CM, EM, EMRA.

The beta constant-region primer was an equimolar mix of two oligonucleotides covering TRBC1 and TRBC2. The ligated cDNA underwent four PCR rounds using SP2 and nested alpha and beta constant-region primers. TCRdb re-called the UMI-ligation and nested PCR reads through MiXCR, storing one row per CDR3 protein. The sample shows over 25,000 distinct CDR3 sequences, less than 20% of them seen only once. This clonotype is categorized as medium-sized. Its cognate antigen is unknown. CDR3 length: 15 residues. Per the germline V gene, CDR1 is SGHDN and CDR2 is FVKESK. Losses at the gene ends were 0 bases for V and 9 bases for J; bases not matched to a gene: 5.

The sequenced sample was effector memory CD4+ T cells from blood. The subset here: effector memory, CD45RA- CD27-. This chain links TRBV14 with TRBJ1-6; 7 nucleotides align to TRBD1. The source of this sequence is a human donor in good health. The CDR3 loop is CASSQDPGGRSPLHF. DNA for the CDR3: TGTGCCAGCAGCCAAGATCCAGGGGGTCGTTCACCCCTCCACTTT. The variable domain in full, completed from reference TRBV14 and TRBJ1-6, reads EAGVTQFPSHSVIEKGQTVTLRCDPISGHDNLYWYRRVMGKEIKFLLHFVKESKQDESGMPNNRFLAERTGGTYSTLKVQPAELEDSGVYFCASSQDPGGRSPLHFGNGTRLTVT.